Here is one T cell receptor beta chain with its context. This record belongs to a study of CD8 T cells in Susac syndrome. The CDR3 extends over 13 amino acids. Trimming stripped 4 bases from V and 7 bases from J, with 12 bases between. Germline assignment: CDR1 SGHDT and CDR2 YYEEEE. RNA amounts of roughly 0.45 to 1 ug underwent reverse transcription with random hexamers. TCRdb reprocessed the immunoSEQ multiplex PCR reads with MiXCR, giving one entry per CDR3 protein. Here the sample spans about 130,000 distinct CDR3 sequences, around 90% being singletons. The chain couples TRBV5-6 to TRBJ2-1; D might be TRBD1 (6 bases). Sequencing was performed on CD8+ T cells from PBMCs. This receptor was taken from a human donor with multiple sclerosis. CDR3 amino acids: CASSPDRGNEQFF. CDR3 in DNA: TGTGCCAGCAGCCCGGACAGAGGGAATGAGCAGTTCTTC.